This T cell receptor (beta chain) was recovered during a study of human T cells and chemical hapten exposure. Study observations and caveats: All donors were alopecia patients, so their immunity may differ from that of healthy people.

This clonotype has more than one count but fewer than ten. Its target is not known. Time point described: patch test 1, 2 weeks after DPC sensitization. Regarding treatment: therapeutic diphenylcyclopropenone sensitization with weekly scalp DPC. TCRdb used MiXCR to reprocess the RACE reads, holding one entry per CDR3 protein. The sample records tens of thousands of distinct CDR3 sequences, roughly a tenth being singletons. The germline V gene encodes CDR1 SEHNR and CDR2 FQNEAQ (reference sequence). The V end was cut by 11 bases, the J end by 0 bases, with 28 bases between. This CDR3 has 18 amino acids.

The origin of this receptor is a man aged 35-49 years with alopecia areata. Some clones in this sample may be carry-over from other donors' samples. The J gene is TRBJ1-1, the V gene TRBV7-9, with a tentative D call TRBD1 (6 bases). Sequences were derived from whole blood, sampled in connection with sensitization to the hapten diphenylcyclopropenone (DPC). CDR3 residues: CAAPTGTSNLYLNTEAFF. For the CDR3, the DNA is TGTGCCGCGCCAACCGGGACAAGTAACCTTTACCTGAACACTGAAGCTTTCTTT. Complete variable domain (other parts from reference TRBV7-9 and TRBJ1-1): DTGVSQNPRHKITKRGQNVTFRCDPISEHNRLYWYRQTLGQGPEFLTYFQNEAQLEKSRLLSDRFSAERPKGSFSTLEIQRTEQGDSAMYLCAAPTGTSNLYLNTEAFFGQGTRLTVV.